This TCR beta chain is from a study of T cells expressing NK-cell markers (dated by TCRdb to 2018 to 2020). Broadly, across the study: In sorted CD3+CD56+NKG2C+, CD3+CD56+NKG2C- and CD3+CD56-NKG2C+ T-cell subsets from about eight donors, TCR beta-chain repertoires were profiled. The study sequenced eight donors, all healthy volunteers chosen at random: three men and five women. Libraries were sequenced as 2 x 150 bp reads on Illumina HiSeq 2000/2500, MiSeq or NextSeq. Among the eight sequenced donors, only one was HCMV-seronegative, while the other seven were HCMV-seropositive. Results and caveats for the whole study, not just this receptor: Those dominant clonotypes were again the most abundant among CD3+CD56-NKG2C+ cells in a few donors, at about 25-60.1%. It remained unclear whether the expanded NKG2C-expressing T cell clones were specific for HCMV antigens. For roughly six donors, the dominant CD3+CD56+NKG2C+ clonotypes were among the top 10 CD8+ clonotypes and accounted for roughly 1.0-7.5% of CD8+ T cells.

To determine HCMV serostatus, a commercial ELISA kit was used to detect HCMV-specific IgG in serum. Peripheral blood mononuclear cells were isolated from blood by Ficoll density gradient centrifugation. Per the germline V gene (reference sequence), SEHNR is the CDR1 and FQNEAQ is the CDR2. The CDR3 measures 15 amino acids from cysteine to phenylalanine. No DNA has been recorded. Comment on this clonotype: Its antigen remains undetermined.

The listed sequencing device is Illumina HiSeq 2000. TCR beta cDNA libraries were prepared using 5'RACE template switching, which introduced a universal primer site and unique molecular identifiers. cDNA synthesis was primed from the TCR beta constant segment, followed by two successive PCR amplification steps. On the study's bioinformatics: MIGEC was used to demultiplex reads and group reads by UMI, and MiTCR was used to assemble and quantify clonotypes. To remove erroneous sequences, TCR cDNA sequences were retained only when supported by two or more reads. The tcR package was used for downstream repertoire analysis, with clonotypes matched between fractions based on CDR3 nucleotide sequence plus V segment. VDJmatch was used to annotate antigen specificity against VDJdb, with one amino acid substitution allowed in CDR3. TCRdb reprocessed the reads and lists each CDR3 protein sequence as a single entry, with no DNA. The V and J calls follow TCRdb's processing rather than the paper's. The table for this sample records some 390,000 distinct CDR3 sequences. Around 11% of the sample lies in the top ten.

The sequenced sample was blood T cells: a sorted CD56 or NKG2C T cell subset, CD4+ or CD8+ T cells, or bulk PBMC T cells (not recorded which). The chain is assembled from TRBV7-9 and TRBJ2-2; TCRdb reports TRBD1, a call that lacks DNA to check it against. This TCR derives from a woman aged 45 to 65 in good health. Donor details come from another sample of the same person, matched by shared clones. The CDR3 in this case is CASSLEAGAAGELFF.